The TCR beta chain described here comes from a study of blood T cell repertoires in COVID-19. Study at large: The analysed material was cDNA or gDNA that came from T cells, B-cell-depleted T cells, or PBMCs.

V shed 1 base and J 9 bases; nucleotides not matched to a gene: 13. The CDR3 has 16 residues. Germline V CDR1 and CDR2: LGHNA, YNFKEQ. The data were produced by immunoSEQ multiplex PCR, yet TCRdb's version contains in-frame clones alone and is incomplete. The sample contains 25,000 to 35,000 clones, over 75% of which appear only once. The chain recombines TRBV4-2 with TRBJ2-5, with 8 positions matching TRBD1. Sample: peripheral blood. This sequence originates from a man between 60 and 75 years old with COVID-19, enrolled during active disease. CDR3 nucleotide sequence: TGTGCCAGCAGCCAAGGAGGACAGGGTTCGGGGGAGGCCCAGTACTTC. Its translation: CASSQGGQGSGEAQYF.